The entry that follows covers one TCR beta chain sequence. Its specificity is not known. These data belong to a study of post-analysis software for immune sequencing data. Study-wide context: Multiple sclerosis in the patients followed relapsing-remitting, secondary progressive and progressive-relapsing courses.

The germline V gene encodes CDR1 SQVTM and CDR2 ANQGSEA. CDR3 length: 14 amino acids. The V segment lost 8 bases and the J segment 6 bases; nucleotides outside the gene matches: 13. Overall study results and limits: Relative to controls, patients had 4 or 5 TRBV segments at higher frequency, with TRBV5-6, TRBV5-1 and TRBV20-1 among these. Batch-matched samples strongly co-clustered by F measure.

Prepared TCR beta cDNA libraries contained unique molecular identifiers. TCRdb reprocessed the PCR reads with MiXCR, giving one entry per CDR3 protein. The table has 750,000 to 900,000 distinct CDR3 sequences, 35% to 55% seen once. The chain links TRBV29-1 to TRBJ2-1; 7 nucleotides line up with TRBD1. The sample taken for sequencing was blood. The sequence derives from a girl aged 5-17 years with multiple sclerosis. CDR3 coding DNA: TGCAGCAAGAAGGGACAGCCGAACTCCAATGAGCAGTTCTTC. Its protein product is CSKKGQPNSNEQFF.